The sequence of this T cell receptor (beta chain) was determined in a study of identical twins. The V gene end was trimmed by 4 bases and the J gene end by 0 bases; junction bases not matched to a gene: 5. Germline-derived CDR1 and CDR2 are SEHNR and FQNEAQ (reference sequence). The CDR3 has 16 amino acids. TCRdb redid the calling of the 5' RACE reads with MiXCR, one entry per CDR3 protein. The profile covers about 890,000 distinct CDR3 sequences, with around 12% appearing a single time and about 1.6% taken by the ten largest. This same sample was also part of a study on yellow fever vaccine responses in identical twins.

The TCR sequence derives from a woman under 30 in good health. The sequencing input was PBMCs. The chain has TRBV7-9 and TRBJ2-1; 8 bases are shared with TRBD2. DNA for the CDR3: TGTGCCAGCAGCTACCCGGGGGGGAGCTCCTACAATGAGCAGTTCTTC. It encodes CASSYPGGSSYNEQFF.